This passage covers 18 T cell receptor beta chains from one sample sequenced in a study of blood T cell repertoires in COVID-19. Sequenced by immunoSEQ multiplex PCR; TCRdb stores in-frame clones only, minus some. The sample yields fewer than 350,000 clones, 65% to 90% seen once. What was sequenced was peripheral blood. The receptors derive from a human donor in a cohort sampled during active COVID-19.

This chain joins TRBV5-1 and TRBJ2-2; TRBD1 agrees at 8 bases. Germline CDR1 reads SGHRS; CDR2 reads YFSETQ. The ends lost 4 bases at V and 4 bases at J; junction bases unmatched: 9. The CDR3 is 16 amino acids. Here the CDR3 DNA reads TGCGCCAGCAGCCCCATACCAGACAGGGGCACCGGGGAGCTGTTTTTT. Translation gives CASSPIPDRGTGELFF.

The chain couples TRBV18 to TRBJ2-1; D call uncertain. The CDR3 totals 12 residues. V lost 0 bases to trimming and J lost 8 bases, with 5 bases between them. Germline V lookup: CDR1 KGHSH, CDR2 LQKENI. The CDR3 loop reads CASSPPLDEQFF. Written as DNA, the CDR3 is TGTGCCAGCTCACCACCTTTAGATGAGCAGTTCTTC.

This clone was counted a few times. The chain joins TRBV7-9 to TRBJ1-2; unclear D gene. This CDR3 has 18 residues. The ends were cut back, 3 bases at V and 3 bases at J, with 23 bases in the middle. CDR1 and CDR2 (germline): SEHNR, FQNEAQ (reference sequence). As DNA, the CDR3 is TGTGCCAGCAGCTTTACCGAGACGACCGCGGGAATATACTATGGCTACACCTTC. Translated, it gives CASSFTETTAGIYYGYTF.

The CDR3 is CASTQGRNYGYTF. In nucleotides, the CDR3 is TGTGCCAGCACCCAGGGAAGGAACTATGGCTACACCTTC. This sequence joins TRBV6-5 and TRBJ1-2, with D perhaps TRBD1 (5 bases). The CDR3 spans 13 residues. V was clipped by 7 bases and J by 2 bases, with 11 bases between them. Germline assignment: CDR1 MNHEY and CDR2 SVGAGI.

The CDR3 is CASSLDYRLEKLFF. For the CDR3, the DNA is TGTGCCAGCAGCTTAGATTATCGGTTGGAAAAACTGTTTTTT. The V and J genes are TRBV7-9 and TRBJ1-4; D is uncertain. V lost 1 base to trimming and J lost 8 bases, with 11 bases between them. The germline V gene encodes CDR1 SEHNR and CDR2 FQNEAQ (reference sequence). The CDR3 extends over 14 amino acids.

The chain combines TRBV10-3 with TRBJ1-2; D unresolved. From germline, CDR1 is ENHRY and CDR2 SYGVKD. The length of the CDR3 is 14 residues. V dropped 0 bases and J dropped 7 bases, with 12 bases sitting between them. DNA of the CDR3: TGTGCCATCAGTGAGTCGAAGAGTAGCTCTGGCTACACCTTC. Translation: CAISESKSSSGYTF.

The count of this clone is one. The gene calls are TRBV19 and TRBJ1-1, with D tentatively TRBD1 (6 bases). The germline V gene encodes CDR1 LNHDA and CDR2 SQIVND (reference sequence). Deletions cut 5 bases from V and 10 bases from J, with 20 bases between. This CDR3 has 14 residues. The CDR3 sequence is CASSEDSTASRAFF. The CDR3 DNA reads TGTGCCAGTAGTGAGGACAGTACGGCCTCGCGAGCTTTCTTT. Full variable domain (rest looked up from reference TRBV19 and TRBJ1-1): DGGITQSPKYLFRKEGQNVTLSCEQNLNHDAMYWYRQDPGQGLRLIYYSQIVNDFQKGDIAEGYSVSREKKESFPLTVTSAQKNPTAFYLCASSEDSTASRAFFGQGTRLTVV.

The chain links TRBV7-9 to TRBJ1-1, with D unresolved. V dropped 6 bases and J dropped 2 bases, with 13 bases sitting between them. This CDR3 comprises 14 residues. Germline loops: CDR1 SEHNR, CDR2 FQNEAQ (reference sequence). Here the CDR3 DNA reads TGTGCCAGCAGGCCGATTACAGCAAACACTGAAGCTTTCTTT. It encodes CASRPITANTEAFF.

This sequence joins TRBV21-1 and TRBJ2-1; TRBD2, the D gene given by the table, was not confirmed from the DNA. TRBV21-1 is listed as a pseudogene. The CDR3 runs to 15 residues. The CDR3 loop reads CASRDLSGDHNEQFF. For the CDR3, the DNA is TGTGCCAGCAGGGACCTTAGCGGGGACCACAATGAGCAGTTCTTC.

The table lists this clone with a count of one. This rearrangement joins TRBV19 to TRBJ1-1; 8 bases agree with TRBD1. The ends lost 4 bases at V and 8 bases at J; junction bases unmatched: 9. The CDR3 spans 14 residues. The germline V gene encodes CDR1 LNHDA and CDR2 SQIVND (reference sequence). The CDR3 is CASSTDRVVAEAFF. CDR3 nucleotides: TGTGCCAGTAGTACGGACAGGGTAGTTGCCGAAGCTTTCTTT. Complete variable domain (other parts from reference TRBV19 and TRBJ1-1): DGGITQSPKYLFRKEGQNVTLSCEQNLNHDAMYWYRQDPGQGLRLIYYSQIVNDFQKGDIAEGYSVSREKKESFPLTVTSAQKNPTAFYLCASSTDRVVAEAFFGQGTRLTVV.

The chain carries TRBV7-9 and TRBJ2-5, with 8 bases aligning to TRBD2. The CDR3 extends over 14 amino acids. Trimming removed 3 bases from V and 4 bases from J; junction bases left unmatched: 4. Germline V CDR1 and CDR2: SEHNR, FQNEAQ (reference sequence). The chain's CDR3 is CASSFGGAGETQYF. The DNA for the CDR3 is TGTGCCAGCAGCTTCGGGGGGGCTGGAGAGACCCAGTACTTC.

This clone was recorded once. The chain recombines TRBV9 with TRBJ1-2; maybe TRBD1 (5 bases). V was pared by 3 bases and J by 4 bases, with 10 bases between. This CDR3 has 13 residues. Germline V gene sequence: CDR1 SGDLS, CDR2 YYNGEE. CDR3 DNA sequence: TGTGCCAGCAGCGGGGGGAGGGTCTATGGCTACACCTTC. This sequence encodes CASSGGRVYGYTF.

V is TRBV30 and J is TRBJ1-5; TRBD1 aligns across 7 bases. The CDR3 is 16 amino acids. Germline V gives CDR1 GTSNPN, CDR2 SVGIG (reference sequence). The trim removed 6 bases at V and 0 bases at J, leaving 11 bases unmatched. The CDR3 sequence is CACIKGAGNSNQPQHF. The CDR3 DNA reads as TGTGCCTGTATCAAGGGGGCCGGTAATAGCAATCAGCCCCAGCATTTT. The full variable domain, completed using reference TRBV30 and TRBJ1-5, is SQTIHQWPATLVQPVGSPLSLECTVEGTSNPNLYWYRQAAGRGLQLLFYSVGIGQISSEVPQNLSASRPQDRQFILSSKKLLLSDSGFYLCACIKGAGNSNQPQHFGDGTRLSIL.

The chain couples TRBV6-1 to TRBJ2-7; TRBD1 agrees at 8 bases. This CDR3 region has 14 residues. J gave up 3 bases and V 3 bases, and 4 bases lay outside the gene matches. CDR1 MNHNS and CDR2 SASEGT come from the germline V gene. The CDR3: CASSDPGQVYEQYF. The CDR3 nucleotides read TGTGCCAGCAGTGACCCGGGACAGGTCTACGAGCAGTACTTC.

In this sample, this clone turned up once. The rearrangement uses TRBV19 and TRBJ1-1; possible D gene TRBD1, 6 bases. The length of the CDR3 is 13 residues. The germline gives CDR1 LNHDA, CDR2 SQIVND (reference sequence). Trimming pared 9 bases from V and 5 bases from J, leaving 16 bases between. In nucleotides, the CDR3 is TGTGCCAGCAGGGACATCAGAGGGACTGAAGCTTTCTTT. Its protein product is CASRDIRGTEAFF. The full variable domain, in which reference TRBV19 and TRBJ1-1 provide the parts outside the CDR3, is DGGITQSPKYLFRKEGQNVTLSCEQNLNHDAMYWYRQDPGQGLRLIYYSQIVNDFQKGDIAEGYSVSREKKESFPLTVTSAQKNPTAFYLCASRDIRGTEAFFGQGTRLTVV.

The count of this clone is one. This rearrangement joins TRBV24-1 to TRBJ1-1; the D gene is possibly TRBD1 (5 bases). The CDR3 consists of 13 residues. V shed 4 bases and J shed 5 bases, with 10 bases lying between them. Germline CDR1 is KGHDR and CDR2 is SFDVKD. The CDR3, as DNA: TGTGCCACCAGTGACCCCAGGGTGACTGAAGCTTTCTTT. Amino acids: CATSDPRVTEAFF.

V usage is TRBV24-1 and J usage is TRBJ2-3; D is ambiguous. Germline-derived CDR1 and CDR2 are KGHDR and SFDVKD. Trimming removed 4 bases from V and 2 bases from J, with 6 bases in between. The CDR3 covers 13 residues. The CDR3 DNA reads as TGTGCCACCAGTGAAACTTCCACAGATACGCAGTATTTT. It is translated as CATSETSTDTQYF.

This sequence joins TRBV4-2 and TRBJ2-7; 10 nucleotides line up with TRBD2. The CDR3 has 15 amino acids. V lost 4 bases, J lost 3 bases, and 6 bases stayed unmatched. Looked up from germline, CDR1 is LGHNA and CDR2 is YNFKEQ. This CDR3 reads CASSPGLAEVYEQYF. In DNA, the CDR3 is TGTGCCAGCAGCCCCGGACTAGCGGAGGTCTACGAGCAGTACTTC.